One sample yielded the 10 T cell receptor beta chains listed below, sequenced in a study of cytomegalovirus exposure and HLA in healthy donors. TCRdb's copy holds only in-frame clones and misses some; the assay was immunoSEQ multiplex PCR. There are about 160,000 clones in the sample; just under 85% occur only once, and 2% to 2.5% lies in the top ten. The material sequenced was PBMCs. These receptors were obtained from a young man in good health and CMV-seropositive.

The chain links TRBV2 to TRBJ1-5; 8 positions match TRBD1. The CDR3 is 15 residues long. CDR1 and CDR2 (germline): SNHLY, FYNNEI. The trim removed 3 bases at V and 4 bases at J, leaving 5 bases unmatched. CDR3 sequence: CASSEDRTGNQPQHF. Here the CDR3 DNA reads TGTGCCAGCAGTGAGGACAGGACAGGGAATCAGCCCCAGCATTTT.

This chain connects TRBV7-9 to TRBJ1-1; tentatively, D is TRBD1 (5 bases). V shed 5 bases and J shed 11 bases, with 24 bases lying between them. In germline, CDR1 is SEHNR, CDR2 FQNEAQ (reference sequence). The CDR3 length is 15 residues. This CDR3 is CASSLMDTLGRTAFF. CDR3 DNA: TGTGCCAGCAGCCTGATGGACACGCTGGGGAGGACGGCTTTCTTT.

This sequence joins TRBV27 and TRBJ2-1; 10 positions match TRBD2. Per germline, CDR1 MNHEY and CDR2 SMNVEV (reference sequence). V gave up 3 bases and J gave up 6 bases; unmatched junction bases: 5. The CDR3 consists of 15 residues. As DNA, the CDR3 is TGTGCCAGCAGTTTCAGCGGGGGGGTGGTCAATGAGCAGTTCTTC. It translates to CASSFSGGVVNEQFF.

V usage is TRBV15 and J usage is TRBJ2-7, with 7 bases aligning to TRBD1. The CDR3 runs 15 residues. Germline V gene data show CDR1 as LNHNV and CDR2 as YYDKDF (reference sequence). Losses at the gene ends were 6 bases for V and 2 bases for J; bases not matched to a gene: 10. For the CDR3, the DNA is TGTGCCACCAGTCAAGACAGGGACGACACCTACGAGCAGTACTTC. Translating it yields CATSQDRDDTYEQYF.

The gene calls are TRBV4-2 and TRBJ2-7, with D uncertain. V lost 0 bases to trimming and J lost 4 bases, with 16 bases between them. From germline, CDR1 is LGHNA and CDR2 YNFKEQ. The length of the CDR3 is 16 residues. The CDR3 loop reads CASSQEGMFASYEQYF. The CDR3 nucleotides read TGTGCCAGCAGCCAAGAAGGCATGTTTGCTAGTTACGAGCAGTACTTC.

The chain joins TRBV18 to TRBJ1-6; a possible D gene is TRBD1 (5 bases). The CDR3 is 14 residues long. V was cut by 3 bases and J by 9 bases, with 12 bases left in between. CDR1 is KGHSH, CDR2 LQKENI, per germline. CDR3 nucleotides: TGTGCCAGCTCACCGAAGGGGCCTCCTTCACCCCTCCACTTT. Residues: CASSPKGPPSPLHF. The full variable domain, completed using reference TRBV18 and TRBJ1-6, is NAGVMQNPRHLVRRRGQEARLRCSPMKGHSHVYWYRQLPEEGLKFMVYLQKENIIDESGMPKERFSAEFPKEGPSILRIQQVVRGDSAAYFCASSPKGPPSPLHFGNGTRLTVT.

The V call is TRBV29-1, the J call TRBJ2-1; D possibly corresponds to TRBD1 (5 bases). V shed 8 bases and J shed 6 bases, with 11 bases lying between them. The CDR3 covers 11 residues. Germline V gene lookup returns CDR1 SQVTM and CDR2 ANQGSEA. This CDR3 reads CSLSRVNEQFF. The CDR3 coding sequence is TGCAGCCTCAGCAGGGTCAATGAGCAGTTCTTC.

This chain connects TRBV5-1 to TRBJ2-3; D is ambiguous. From germline, CDR1 is SGHRS and CDR2 YFSETQ. V was cut by 0 bases and J by 6 bases, with 11 bases left in between. The CDR3 loop spans 14 amino acids. The CDR3 protein is CASSLDRVEDTQYF. Written as DNA, the CDR3 is TGCGCCAGCAGCTTGGACCGGGTTGAGGATACGCAGTATTTT.

The rearrangement uses TRBV30 and TRBJ1-2, with 7 positions matching TRBD1. The V and J ends lost 0 bases and 6 bases, in that order; junction bases with no gene match: 4. The CDR3 runs to 13 residues. From germline, CDR1 is GTSNPN and CDR2 SVGIG (reference sequence). The CDR3 sequence is CAWSVQTGNGYTF. DNA for the CDR3: TGTGCCTGGAGTGTACAGACAGGGAATGGCTACACCTTC.

J is TRBJ1-1 and V is TRBV11-2; no definite D call. The CDR3 is 11 residues long. The V gene lost 7 bases and the J gene lost 8 bases, with 11 bases spanning the gap. The V gene's germline CDR1 is SGHAT and CDR2 FQNNGV. CDR3 in DNA: TGTGCCAGCACCCTGGGAGGGGAAGCTTTCTTT. It codes for CASTLGGEAFF. The full variable domain, completed using reference TRBV11-2 and TRBJ1-1, is EAGVAQSPRYKIIEKRQSVAFWCNPISGHATLYWYQQILGQGPKLLIQFQNNGVVDDSQLPKDRFSAERLKGVDSTLKIQPAKLEDSAVYLCASTLGGEAFFGQGTRLTVV.